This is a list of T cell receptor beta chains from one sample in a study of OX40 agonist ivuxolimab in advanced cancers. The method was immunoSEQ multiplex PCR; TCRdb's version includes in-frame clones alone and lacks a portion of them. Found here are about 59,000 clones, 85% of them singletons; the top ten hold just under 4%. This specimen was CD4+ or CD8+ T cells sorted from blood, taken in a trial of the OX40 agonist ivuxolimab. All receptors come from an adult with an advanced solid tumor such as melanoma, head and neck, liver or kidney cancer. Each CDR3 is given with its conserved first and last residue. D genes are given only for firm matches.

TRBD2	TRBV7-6	CASSSEGVLGTSGYNEQFF
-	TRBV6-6	CASEGVRVDTGELFF
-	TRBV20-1	CSAMANPEAFF
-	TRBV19	CASSRYQQNTEAFF
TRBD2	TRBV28	CASLAGSFNEQFF
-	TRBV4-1	CASSPLVGLRENTEAFF
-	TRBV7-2	CASSLWGDSGIQYF
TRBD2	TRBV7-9	CASSTTRTSGFYNEQFF
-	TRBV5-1	CASSSESGVSYNEQFF
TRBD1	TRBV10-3	CAISLTGSGTEAFF
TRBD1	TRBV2	CAGRQGQNTGELFF
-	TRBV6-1	CASSGGDKGTDTQYF
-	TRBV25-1	CASSESWGNEQFF
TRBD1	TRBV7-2	CASSLRQGVFSYEQYF
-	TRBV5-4	CASSLGQRTSYGQYF
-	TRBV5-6	CASSLVQGGEQYF
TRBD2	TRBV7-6	CASSLAGLAGVEQFF
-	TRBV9	CASSVAGAPGDTQYF
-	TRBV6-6	CASTTRPDTQYF
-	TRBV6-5	CASSSRLNSYNEQFF
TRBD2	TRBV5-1	CASSLVSGSIDEQYF
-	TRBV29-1	CSAAPWGPDTGELFF
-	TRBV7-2	CASSLDSTPSREQYF
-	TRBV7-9	CASSPGPGMRYQETQYF
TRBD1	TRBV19	CASSIARGRTDTQYF
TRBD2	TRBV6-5	CASGRETYNEQFF
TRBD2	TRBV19	CASSTTSGVAEQYF
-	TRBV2	CASSLRVGQPQHF
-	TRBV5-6	CASSSWTLTGDTQYF
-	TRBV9	CASSVEARRDTQYF
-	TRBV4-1	CASSEKNNMNTEAFF
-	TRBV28	CASSSGDRGWSEAFF
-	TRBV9	CASSDKVSYNSPPHF
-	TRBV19	CASSIVGMNTEAFF
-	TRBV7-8	CASSLVIGQNTGELFF
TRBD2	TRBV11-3	CASSWGLAGHTDTQYF
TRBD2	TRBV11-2	CASSVLSGRTYNEQFF
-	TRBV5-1	CASSMRENYGYTF
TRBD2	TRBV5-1	CASSPLGTSGKETQYF
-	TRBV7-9	CASSFQGGANEKLFF
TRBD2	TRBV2	CASRGGLAGSYEQYF
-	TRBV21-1	CASSIGENTEAFF
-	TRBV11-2	CASSLGSAEQFF